A single sample gave rise to the 30 T cell receptor beta chains below, sequenced in a study of cytomegalovirus exposure and HLA in healthy donors. Primers for the PCR totalled 60 Vbeta and 13 Jbeta. Profiled with immunoSEQ multiplex PCR; TCRdb holds only in-frame clones, not every one. In the table there are around 130,000 clones, 80% to 85% of which are singletons. The material sequenced was PBMCs. The source of these receptors is a woman aged 40 to 49 in good health and CMV-seronegative.

This chain connects TRBV6-1 to TRBJ1-4, with D unresolved. V lost 8 bases to trimming and J lost 8 bases, with 15 bases between them. Germline V lookup: CDR1 MNHNS, CDR2 SASEGT. The CDR3 is 13 residues long. This CDR3 reads CASGNTRGEKLFF. Written as DNA, the CDR3 is TGTGCCAGCGGAAACACAAGAGGGGAAAAACTGTTTTTT.

The chain combines TRBV19 with TRBJ1-1, with D possibly being TRBD1 (6 bases). Trimming cost V 3 bases and J 3 bases, with 11 bases left between them. CDR1 is LNHDA and CDR2 is SQIVND in the germline V gene (reference sequence). The CDR3 has 14 residues. The CDR3 DNA reads as TGTGCCAGTAGTATGAGGGGGGGGGACACTGAAGCTTTCTTT. This encodes CASSMRGGDTEAFF.

This clone occurred a few times. J is TRBJ1-1 and V is TRBV2; D is unclear. V lost 6 bases and J lost 0, with 8 bases in between. The CDR3 is made up of 13 amino acids. Per the germline V gene, CDR1 is SNHLY and CDR2 is FYNNEI. CDR3 DNA sequence: TGTGCCAGCAGACTAAGCTTGAACACTGAAGCTTTCTTT. Translating gives CASRLSLNTEAFF. Combining the CDR3 with reference TRBV2 and TRBJ1-1 gives the whole variable domain EPEVTQTPSHQVTQMGQEVILRCVPISNHLYFYWYRQILGQKVEFLVSFYNNEISEKSEIFDDQFSVERPDGSNFTLKIRSTKLEDSAMYFCASRLSLNTEAFFGQGTRLTVV.

The chain carries TRBV23-1 and TRBJ1-2, with TRBD1 matching 9 bases. Being an ORF, TRBV23-1 has a function that is uncertain. The ends lost 7 bases at V and 0 bases at J; junction bases unmatched: 15. The CDR3 loop spans 18 amino acids. CDR3 in amino acids: CASIRTGAVTNSNYGYTF. In DNA form, the CDR3 reads TGCGCCAGCATAAGGACAGGGGCCGTGACTAACTCTAACTATGGCTACACCTTC.

The chain recombines TRBV28 with TRBJ2-3, with a weak D call TRBD2 (6 bases). The V end was cut by 3 bases, the J end by 2 bases, with 9 bases between. This CDR3 is 14 amino acids long. Germline V CDR1 and CDR2: MDHEN, SYDVKM. CDR3 bases: TGTGCCAGCAGTTTTGGGGGGAACACAGATACGCAGTATTTT. Amino acid sequence: CASSFGGNTDTQYF. Filled out from reference TRBV28 and TRBJ2-3, the complete variable domain reads DVKVTQSSRYLVKRTGEKVFLECVQDMDHENMFWYRQDPGLGLRLIYFSYDVKMKEKGDIPEGYSVSREKKERFSLILESASTNQTSMYLCASSFGGNTDTQYFGPGTRLTVL.

The V call is TRBV7-6, the J call TRBJ2-1; TRBD2 agrees at 8 bases. J gave up 2 bases and V 1 base, and 1 base lay outside the gene matches. Germline CDR1 SGHVS, CDR2 FNYEAQ. The CDR3 sequence is 15 residues long. This CDR3 reads CASSLDGRAYNEQFF. The CDR3 nucleotides read TGTGCCAGCAGCTTAGACGGGAGGGCCTACAATGAGCAGTTCTTC.

This clone appeared once. This sequence joins TRBV7-3 and TRBJ2-3, with 9 bases matching TRBD2. The CDR3 runs 15 residues. Germline lookup yields CDR1 SGHTA and CDR2 FQGTGA. J lost 1 base, V lost 4 bases, and 3 bases had no gene match. CDR3 nucleotides: TGTGCCAGCAGCTCGATAGCGGGGGGCACAGATACGCAGTATTTT. It yields the protein CASSSIAGGTDTQYF.

The gene calls are TRBV14 and TRBJ1-1; D gene ambiguous. Trimming stripped 0 bases from V and 6 bases from J, with 11 bases between. This CDR3 comprises 14 residues. Germline V CDR1 and CDR2: SGHDN, FVKESK. Written as DNA, the CDR3 is TGTGCCAGCAGCCAAGATCGAGGGATACCTGAAGCTTTCTTT. Translated, it gives CASSQDRGIPEAFF.

This chain joins TRBV5-6 and TRBJ1-2; TRBD1 matches 7 bases. Looked up from germline, CDR1 is SGHDT and CDR2 is YYEEEE. CDR3 size: 15 residues. The trim removed 6 bases at V and 8 bases at J, leaving 16 bases unmatched. CDR3 nucleotide sequence: TGTGCCAGCACCGTTGACAGGGTGCCCATGAGAGGCTACACCTTC. This gives the protein CASTVDRVPMRGYTF.

V and J are TRBV5-1 and TRBJ2-2; perhaps TRBD2 as D (6 bases). The ends were cut back, 2 bases at V and 1 base at J, with 18 bases in the middle. Per germline, CDR1 SGHRS and CDR2 YFSETQ. The CDR3 runs 18 residues. The CDR3 DNA is TGCGCCAGCAGCTTCGGATCTAGCGCCCATAAGAACACCGGGGAGCTGTTTTTT. It yields the protein CASSFGSSAHKNTGELFF.

This clone was counted a single time. The chain couples TRBV27 to TRBJ2-6, with a weak D call TRBD2 (6 bases). Between the trimmed V and J ends, which lost 8 bases and 1 base, there was a span of 12 bases. The CDR3 runs to 15 residues. The germline gives CDR1 MNHEY, CDR2 SMNVEV (reference sequence). CDR3 DNA sequence: TGTGCCAGCGCCCCCGGGGGTTCTGGGGCCAACGTCCTGACTTTC. Residues: CASAPGGSGANVLTF.

This chain uses TRBV28 with TRBJ2-4, with 11 bases matching TRBD2. V lost 1 base and J lost 1; bases outside the gene matches: 12. This CDR3 has 20 amino acids. Germline V CDR1 and CDR2: MDHEN, SYDVKM. The CDR3, as DNA: TGTGCCAGCAGTTTATTTTTTAGCGGGAGGGCCCTTGGGGCCAAAAACATTCAGTACTTC. This codes for CASSLFFSGRALGAKNIQYF.

The V gene is TRBV7-9, the J gene TRBJ2-1; TRBD2 matches 15 bases. This CDR3 spans 15 amino acids. V shed 5 bases and J 9 bases; nucleotides not matched to a gene: 5. The germline CDR1 and CDR2 sequences are SEHNR and FQNEAQ (reference sequence). The CDR3 reads CASSPGTSGRSEQFF. The CDR3 coding sequence is TGTGCCAGCAGCCCAGGGACTAGCGGGAGGAGTGAGCAGTTCTTC.

The chain carries TRBV5-1 and TRBJ2-7, with TRBD2 matching 8 bases. Unmatched junction bases numbered 10, after V lost 4 bases and J lost 7 bases. Germline lookup yields CDR1 SGHRS and CDR2 YFSETQ. CDR3 length: 14 residues. CDR3 protein: CASSPGSGSKEQYF. CDR3 in DNA: TGCGCCAGCAGCCCGGGGAGCGGGAGTAAAGAGCAGTACTTC.

Concerning this clone: The identical CDR3 is also encoded by other nucleotide sequences in the sample. The V gene is TRBV30, the J gene TRBJ2-7, with D perhaps matching TRBD2 (5 bases). The CDR3 consists of 13 residues. CDR1 is GTSNPN, CDR2 SVGIG, per germline (reference sequence). Trimming took off 0 bases at V and 4 bases at J, with 10 bases between the two ends. The CDR3, as DNA: TGTGCCTGGAGTGTATTACGGGGATACGAGCAGTACTTC. Its protein product is CAWSVLRGYEQYF. Filled out from reference TRBV30 and TRBJ2-7, the complete variable domain reads SQTIHQWPATLVQPVGSPLSLECTVEGTSNPNLYWYRQAAGRGLQLLFYSVGIGQISSEVPQNLSASRPQDRQFILSSKKLLLSDSGFYLCAWSVLRGYEQYFGPGTRLTVT.

This clone appeared a few times. This rearrangement joins TRBV5-4 to TRBJ2-4; D not certain. Trimming stripped 2 bases from V and 5 bases from J, with 11 bases between. Per the germline V gene, CDR1 is SGHNT and CDR2 is YYREEE (reference sequence). The CDR3 runs 14 residues. CDR3 sequence: CASSFRSEENIQYF. In nucleotides, the CDR3 is TGTGCCAGCAGCTTTCGATCAGAAGAAAACATTCAGTACTTC.

This clone was seen a single time. This chain links TRBV18 with TRBJ2-3, with TRBD1 matching 7 bases. Germline CDR1 KGHSH, CDR2 LQKENI. The CDR3 consists of 12 residues. Germline trimming cut 6 bases from V and 6 bases from J; bases unmatched to any gene: 3. This CDR3 is CASSPTGDTQYF. The DNA for the CDR3 is TGTGCCAGCTCGCCGACAGGGGATACGCAGTATTTT.

The rearrangement joins TRBV5-1 to TRBJ1-2; no clear D. The CDR3 length is 17 residues. CDR1 is SGHRS, CDR2 YFSETQ, per germline. The V gene lost 0 bases and the J gene lost 4 bases, with 19 bases spanning the gap. The chain's CDR3 is CASSLASMAGDPYGYTF. CDR3 in DNA: TGCGCCAGCAGCTTGGCCTCTATGGCAGGTGATCCCTATGGCTACACCTTC.

V usage is TRBV4-2 and J usage is TRBJ2-4; possible D gene TRBD1, 5 bases. CDR3 size: 16 residues. CDR1 is LGHNA and CDR2 is YNFKEQ in the germline V gene. Between the trimmed V and J ends, which lost 4 bases and 3 bases, there was a span of 16 bases. Here the CDR3 reads CASSPRASWDKNIQYF. Written as DNA, the CDR3 is TGTGCCAGCAGCCCCAGGGCGTCTTGGGACAAAAACATTCAGTACTTC.

The chain links TRBV6-1 to TRBJ1-2, with D tentatively TRBD1 (5 bases). Germline V gene data show CDR1 as MNHNS and CDR2 as SASEGT. Trimming removed 7 bases from V and 4 bases from J, with 13 bases in between. The CDR3 runs to 13 residues. The DNA for the CDR3 is TGTGCCAGCACCCAGGGCTCTCTCTATGGCTACACCTTC. Amino acid sequence: CASTQGSLYGYTF.

The CDR3 DNA is TGTGCCAGCAGCCTAATTGACTCCTACGAGCAGTACTTC. Translated, it gives CASSLIDSYEQYF. V usage is TRBV5-4 and J usage is TRBJ2-7; D remains unclear. Trimming took off 4 bases at V and 0 bases at J, with 8 bases between the two ends. CDR1 is SGHNT and CDR2 is YYREEE in the germline V gene (reference sequence). There are 13 residues in the CDR3.

Of note for this clone: One end of the junction is discordant with germline, which a read error may explain. This chain connects TRBV19 to TRBJ1-1; perhaps TRBD1 as D (5 bases). The CDR3 length is 16 residues. Germline V gene lookup returns CDR1 LNHDA and CDR2 SQIVND (reference sequence). In nucleotides, the CDR3 is TGTGCCAGTAGTACCCTCCCAGGGTATGTGGTCCCTGGTGGGATCTTT. Its translation: CASSTLPGYVVPGGIF.

The chain couples TRBV7-2 to TRBJ1-1, with 9 bases identical to TRBD1. The germline gives CDR1 SGHTA, CDR2 FQGNSA. This CDR3 is 15 amino acids long. The V segment lost 5 bases and the J segment 4 bases; nucleotides outside the gene matches: 8. In nucleotides, the CDR3 is TGTGCCAGCAGCAACACACAGGGGGCCGTCACTGAAGCTTTCTTT. Encoded protein: CASSNTQGAVTEAFF. Looking up the rest from reference TRBV7-2 and TRBJ1-1 gives the full variable domain: GAGVSQSPSNKVTEKGKDVELRCDPISGHTALYWYRQSLGQGLEFLIYFQGNSAPDKSGLPSDRFSAERTGGSVSTLTIQRTQQEDSAVYLCASSNTQGAVTEAFFGQGTRLTVV.

The rearrangement joins TRBV19 to TRBJ1-3; D gene uncertain. The CDR3 runs 13 residues. Germline CDR1 is LNHDA and CDR2 is SQIVND (reference sequence). V was shortened by 4 bases and J by 4 bases, with 8 bases between the two germline ends. The CDR3 DNA reads as TGTGCCAGTAGTACAGGTCCAGGAAACACCATATATTTT. This translates into CASSTGPGNTIYF.

The V call is TRBV18, the J call TRBJ1-5; maybe TRBD1 (6 bases). Trimming removed 5 bases at V and 2 bases at J, with 10 bases between. The CDR3 loop spans 14 amino acids. Germline CDR1 is KGHSH and CDR2 is LQKENI. The CDR3 DNA follows: TGTGCCAGCTCAGCCCCAGGGGGCAATCAGCCCCAGCATTTT. Amino acid sequence: CASSAPGGNQPQHF.

The chain carries TRBV5-4 and TRBJ2-7; possible D gene TRBD2, 5 bases. The CDR3 spans 15 residues. Between the trimmed V and J ends, which lost 1 base and 1 base, there was a span of 12 bases. The germline gives CDR1 SGHNT, CDR2 YYREEE (reference sequence). CDR3 coding DNA: TGTGCCAGCAGCTTGAGCGGCGGCACATCCTACGAGCAGTACTTC. Its protein product is CASSLSGGTSYEQYF.

This clone has more than one count but fewer than ten. This rearrangement joins TRBV10-3 to TRBJ2-7; 8 nucleotides match TRBD1. V gave up 3 bases and J gave up 1 base; unmatched junction bases: 2. This CDR3 is built from 14 residues. Per the germline V gene, CDR1 is ENHRY and CDR2 is SYGVKD. The CDR3, as DNA: TGTGCCATCAGTGAACAGGGGGGATCCTACGAGCAGTACTTC. This encodes CAISEQGGSYEQYF.

The chain is built from TRBV19 and TRBJ2-2; D remains unclear. The CDR3 totals 13 residues. CDR1 and CDR2 (germline): LNHDA, SQIVND (reference sequence). Trimming stripped 3 bases from V and 5 bases from J, with 7 bases between. CDR3 nucleotide sequence: TGTGCCAGTAGTATTAGTCGTACCGGGGAGCTGTTTTTT. Residues: CASSISRTGELFF.

This clone was detected once. The rearrangement links TRBV19 to TRBJ1-1; weak D call: TRBD1 (6 bases). This CDR3 contains 15 residues. Germline V CDR1 and CDR2: LNHDA, SQIVND (reference sequence). V lost 6 bases and J 1 base, leaving 15 bases between the germline ends. The CDR3 coding sequence is TGTGCCAGTAGGCAGGGACAAAACCCGAACACTGAAGCTTTCTTT. It yields the protein CASRQGQNPNTEAFF.

The chain uses TRBV28 and TRBJ2-1; D is uncertain. With 3 bases removed from V and 15 bases from J, the gap between germline ends came to 15 bases. Germline loops: CDR1 MDHEN, CDR2 SYDVKM. This CDR3 contains 12 residues. The CDR3 coding sequence is TGTGCCAGCAGTTTTTCCAGGATTGTGTGGTTCTTC. Amino acids: CASSFSRIVWFF.